The clone carrying this T cell receptor (beta chain) was observed once. This entry is derived from a study of blood T cell repertoires in COVID-19. The overall study: T cells, B-cell-depleted T cells, or PBMCs supplied cDNA or gDNA.

CDR3 length: 15 residues. V shed 7 bases and J 2 bases; nucleotides not matched to a gene: 8. Germline V gene sequence: CDR1 SNHLY, CDR2 FYNNEI. Some clones are missing from TCRdb's copy, which holds only in-frame ones; the method was immunoSEQ multiplex PCR. The data hold around 260,000 clones, with around four fifths observed a single time. The genes are TRBV2 and TRBJ1-5, with TRBD1 identical over 7 bases. The sequencing input was PBMCs or T cells enriched from blood (not recorded which). The receptor's source is a man under 40 with acute COVID-19. CDR3 loop: CASTATGLGNQPQHF. CDR3 nucleotide sequence: TGTGCCAGCACTGCGACAGGGTTAGGCAATCAGCCCCAGCATTTT.